These 18 T cell receptor beta chains originate from one sample sequenced in a study of T cell repertoires in cytomegalovirus infection. MiXCR was run by TCRdb on the reads, yielding one entry per CDR3 protein. The table shows 400,000 or so distinct CDR3 sequences, with around 32% occurring only once. The sample consisted of PBMCs. These receptors all stem from a human donor in good health (CMV status not recorded). Some clones in this sample may be carry-over from other donors' samples.

This clonotype occurred once. The rearrangement joins TRBV11-2 to TRBJ2-5; D remains ambiguous. The V end lost 6 bases, the J end lost 5 bases, and 7 bases lay between the germline ends. The V gene's germline CDR1 is SGHAT and CDR2 FQNNGV. This CDR3 is 11 amino acids long. The CDR3 region has the DNA TGTGCCAGCAGATTGTGGGAGACCCAGTACTTC. The encoded protein is CASRLWETQYF.

The chain employs TRBV28 and TRBJ1-2; D uncertain. CDR3 size: 13 residues. The V end lost 5 bases, the J end lost 9 bases, and 16 bases lay between the germline ends. Germline assignment: CDR1 MDHEN and CDR2 SYDVKM. The CDR3 bases are TGTGCCAGCAGTCCGACAATTCAAGGTTGCTACACCTTC. Protein product: CASSPTIQGCYTF.

This clonotype was picked up a small number of times. The V gene is TRBV20-1, the J gene TRBJ1-2; 8 bases align to TRBD1. Germline values: CDR1 DFQATT, CDR2 SNEGSKA (reference sequence). The CDR3 has 13 amino acids. After removal of 0 bases from V and 5 bases from J, the junction contained 2 bases not matched to a gene. For the CDR3, the DNA is TGCAGTGCTAGAGAGGGACAGGAGTATGGCTACACCTTC. It codes for CSAREGQEYGYTF.

The chain employs TRBV19 and TRBJ1-1; D ambiguous. Trimming took 3 bases from V and 4 from J, leaving 9 bases between them. CDR1 is LNHDA, CDR2 SQIVND, per germline (reference sequence). This CDR3 has 13 amino acids. CDR3 region: CASSIFDITEAFF. DNA of the CDR3: TGTGCCAGTAGTATCTTCGACATCACTGAAGCTTTCTTT.

The gene calls are TRBV18 and TRBJ1-6; a possible D gene is TRBD1 (6 bases). The CDR3 runs 17 residues. Trimming left V 1 base short and J 7 bases short, with 17 bases between. The V gene's germline CDR1 is KGHSH and CDR2 LQKENI. CDR3 nucleotides: TGTGCCAGCTCACCACGAAACGCGGGACAAACCAATTCACCCCTCCACTTT. This encodes CASSPRNAGQTNSPLHF.

This chain connects TRBV7-6 to TRBJ2-1, with D possibly TRBD2 on 7 matching bases. There are 16 residues in the CDR3. V lost 0 bases and J lost 8, with 17 bases in between. Germline CDR1 SGHVS, CDR2 FNYEAQ. CDR3 in amino acids: CASSLAGGGGIDEQFF. DNA for the CDR3: TGTGCCAGCAGCTTAGCCGGAGGGGGGGGGATCGATGAGCAGTTCTTC.

In its sample, this clonotype was seen a few times. The chain couples TRBV7-9 to TRBJ2-1, with TRBD1 matching over 8 bases. CDR3 length: 18 residues. The ends lost 5 bases at V and 11 bases at J; junction bases unmatched: 23. Germline V gene lookup returns CDR1 SEHNR and CDR2 FQNEAQ (reference sequence). CDR3 in DNA: TGTGCCAGCAGCCCCCGAGGCTCCGGGACAGGAGGTGCCAGCAAGCAGTTCTTC. The encoded protein is CASSPRGSGTGGASKQFF.

There are many counts of this clonotype. V and J are TRBV7-6 and TRBJ2-2; possible D gene TRBD2, 6 bases. V shed 0 bases and J shed 3 bases, with 11 bases lying between them. The CDR3 has 16 residues. Germline CDR1 is SGHVS and CDR2 is FNYEAQ. The CDR3 sequence: CASSLALEGYTGELFF. The DNA of the CDR3 is TGTGCCAGCAGCTTAGCGCTGGAGGGGTACACCGGGGAGCTGTTTTTT.

The genes are TRBV12-5 and TRBJ2-1, with D hard to call. V lost 6 bases and J lost 7, with 7 bases in between. Germline V lookup: CDR1 LGHNT, CDR2 FRNRAP. CDR3 length equals 11 residues. CDR3: CASGLSNEQFF. In DNA, the CDR3 is TGTGCTAGTGGACTTAGTAATGAGCAGTTCTTC.

This clonotype was recorded many times. J is TRBJ1-6 and V is TRBV7-8, with D hard to call. CDR3 length: 14 residues. V lost 6 bases and J 7 bases, leaving 13 bases between the germline ends. Germline loops: CDR1 SGHVS, CDR2 FQNEAQ. The CDR3 here is CASRVDPPNSPLHF. Written as DNA, the CDR3 is TGTGCCAGCAGAGTGGACCCTCCAAATTCACCCCTCCACTTT.

This clonotype came up a few times. V gene TRBV4-1 combines with J gene TRBJ2-4, with D unclear. The V gene lost 1 base and the J gene lost 1 base, with 14 bases spanning the gap. The length of the CDR3 is 17 residues. The germline gives CDR1 MGHRA, CDR2 YSYEKL. CDR3 sequence reads: CASSQAWAVTAKNIQYF. DNA of the CDR3: TGCGCCAGCAGCCAAGCTTGGGCAGTGACGGCCAAAAACATTCAGTACTTC.

The CDR3 sequence is CASSFFEISRGGTGELFF. The CDR3 bases are TGTGCCAGCAGCTTCTTCGAGATCAGTCGGGGGGGCACCGGGGAGCTGTTTTTT. The chain couples TRBV7-9 to TRBJ2-2; 8 positions agree with TRBD2. CDR1 SEHNR and CDR2 FQNEAQ come from the germline V gene (reference sequence). This CDR3 spans 18 amino acids. The ends lost 3 bases at V and 4 bases at J; junction bases unmatched: 13.

The V gene is TRBV20-1, the J gene TRBJ1-1; perhaps TRBD1 as D (5 bases). V was cut by 3 bases and J by 6 bases, with 17 bases left in between. This CDR3 is 14 amino acids long. Germline V gene sequence: CDR1 DFQATT, CDR2 SNEGSKA (reference sequence). The CDR3 spells CSASGARSLAEAFF. The CDR3 coding sequence is TGCAGTGCTAGCGGGGCACGTTCGTTGGCTGAAGCTTTCTTT.

Regarding this clonotype: A much more abundant neighbour one base away suggests this may be a read error. The chain employs TRBV5-5 and TRBJ1-5, with a possible D match to TRBD1 (5 bases). CDR1 and CDR2 (germline): SGHKS, YYEKEE (reference sequence). The CDR3 loop spans 15 amino acids. CDR3 loop: CSSSLGVGGSQPQHF. The CDR3 DNA reads TGTTCCAGCAGCCTGGGGGTCGGGGGAAGTCAGCCCCAGCATTTT.

This clonotype was observed a few times. This chain joins TRBV7-7 and TRBJ2-5; 12 bases map to TRBD2. The CDR3 is made up of 16 amino acids. Losses at the gene ends were 5 bases for V and 7 bases for J; bases not matched to a gene: 11. CDR1 and CDR2 (germline): SSHAT, FNYEAQ (reference sequence). CDR3 protein: CASSRLAGDTSGTQYF. CDR3 bases: TGTGCCAGCAGCCGACTAGCGGGGGACACGTCGGGGACCCAGTACTTC.

The table lists this clonotype with many counts. V and J are TRBV7-6 and TRBJ2-5; 11 bases map to TRBD2. Germline-derived CDR1 and CDR2 are SGHVS and FNYEAQ. J was trimmed by 9 bases and V by 5 bases; bases with no gene match: 11. This CDR3 contains 15 residues. The CDR3 coding sequence is TGTGCCAGCAGCGGGCGGGCGGTACTAGCGGGGGCCCAGTACTTC. This gives the protein CASSGRAVLAGAQYF.

The V gene is TRBV24-1, the J gene TRBJ2-1; D is possibly TRBD1 or TRBD2 (5 bases each). Germline V gene sequence: CDR1 KGHDR, CDR2 SFDVKD. V was shortened by 0 bases and J by 6 bases, with 11 bases between the two germline ends. The CDR3 consists of 15 residues. CDR3 nucleotides: TGTGCCACCAGTGATTTGAAGGGGACCACCAATGAGCAGTTCTTC. This codes for CATSDLKGTTNEQFF.

This chain joins TRBV7-8 and TRBJ2-3, with 8 bases lining up with TRBD1. J lost 2 bases, V lost 6 bases, and 7 bases had no gene match. Germline V gene sequence: CDR1 SGHVS, CDR2 FQNEAQ. The CDR3 runs 15 residues. The CDR3 reads CASRARQGNTDTQYF. The CDR3 nucleotides are TGTGCCAGCAGGGCTAGACAGGGGAACACAGATACGCAGTATTTT.